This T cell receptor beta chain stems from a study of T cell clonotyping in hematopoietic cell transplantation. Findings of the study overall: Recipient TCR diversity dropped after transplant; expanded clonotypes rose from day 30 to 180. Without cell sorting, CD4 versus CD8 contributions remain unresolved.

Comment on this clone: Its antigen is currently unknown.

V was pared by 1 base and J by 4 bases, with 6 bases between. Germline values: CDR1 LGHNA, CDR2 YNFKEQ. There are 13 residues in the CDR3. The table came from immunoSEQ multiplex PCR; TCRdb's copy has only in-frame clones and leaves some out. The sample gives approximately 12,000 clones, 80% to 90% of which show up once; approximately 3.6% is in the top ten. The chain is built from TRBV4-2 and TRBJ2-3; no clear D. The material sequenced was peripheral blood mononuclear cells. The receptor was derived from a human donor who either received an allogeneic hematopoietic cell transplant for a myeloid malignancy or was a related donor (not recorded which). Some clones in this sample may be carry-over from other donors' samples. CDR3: CASSQVRADTQYF. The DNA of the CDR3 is TGTGCCAGCAGCCAAGTGAGAGCAGATACGCAGTATTTT.